This paragraph reports one T cell receptor (beta chain). Its antigen is still unknown. The input lacks base qualities; no much larger clone sits a single base away. The trial excluded patients who had a history of autoimmune disease or were on systemic immunosuppression. In every dose cohort, peripheral blood was drawn for TCR sequencing at baseline, cycle 4 day 1, and cycle 7 day 1. Samples were obtained from an open-label, multicenter, first-in-human phase I dose-escalation trial of ivuxolimab. Adults with locally advanced or metastatic head and neck squamous cell, hepatocellular, melanoma or renal cell carcinoma were enrolled in the trial. Before TCR sequencing, CD4+ and CD8+ T cells were separately sorted from peripheral blood. Counted from cysteine to phenylalanine, this CDR3 has 17 amino acids. Only the CDR3 DNA is retained, 51 bases long and in frame from the first base. V loses 0 bases, J loses 9 bases, and the germline ends lie 21 bases apart. Taken from the germline V gene, the CDR1 and CDR2 loops are MGHRA and YSYEKL.

This sample is drawn from a study of OX40 agonist ivuxolimab in advanced cancers. Concerning the study at large: Ivuxolimab was an agonistic, fully human IgG2 monoclonal antibody directed against OX40 (CD134), a costimulatory receptor. The paper covers the monotherapy dose-escalation part of the phase I ivuxolimab trial, which included N of about 51 patients. Intravenous ivuxolimab was administered to patients every 2 weeks at six dose levels: 0.01, 0.1, 0.3, 1.5, 3 and 10 mg/kg. Of the approximately 50 dose-escalation patients, hepatocellular carcinoma was present in around 19, melanoma in around 15, renal cell carcinoma in 9 and head and neck cancer in 9. Peripheral TCRbeta sequencing was intended to test whether TCR sequence diversity was altered and clonal T-cell expansion was caused by ivuxolimab. Partial responses were achieved by three dose-escalation patients, of whom one had hepatocellular carcinoma and two had cutaneous melanoma. In the dose-escalation cohort, more than 75% of patients were male, and the mean age was approximately 60 years, with a range of about 23 to 80. Patients were allowed to have had prior anti-PD-1, anti-PD-L1 or anti-CTLA-4 therapy, and around two fifths of the dose-escalation patients had been treated with checkpoint inhibitors.

To sequence the TCRbeta CDR3 region, genomic DNA was isolated from the sorted cells. The immunoSEQ Assay was used to sequence the TCRbeta CDR3 regions. Imported from immuneACCESS, the table was reduced by TCRdb to in-frame sequences with V and J called. These copies leave out some clones; in studies compared against another copy, an unresolved V gene accounts for under half, and the cause of the remainder is not known. This sample is represented by 150,000 to 190,000 clones; roughly 92% of them were singletons. About 0.31% of the sample goes to the ten largest clones. The research as a whole found: On average, CD8+ T cells showed more expanded clones than CD4+ T cells after ivuxolimab. Low levels of normalized T-cell clonal expansion were also seen in some patients who did not respond. In the 0.1-3.0 mg/kg groups, partial responders were among the patients with the lowest normalized peripheral clonal expansion, particularly in CD8+ T cells. Which antigens the clonally expanded peripheral T cells were specific for was not determined. At doses of 0.1 to 3.0 mg/kg, clonal expansion of both CD4+ and CD8+ T cells in blood was seen between baseline and week 6.

The chain links TRBV4-1 with TRBJ2-1; the D call could be TRBD1 or TRBD2, with each sharing 5 bases. The receptor comes from an adult with an advanced solid tumor such as melanoma, head and neck, liver or kidney cancer. Sample: CD4+ or CD8+ T cells sorted from blood, taken in a trial of the OX40 agonist ivuxolimab. CDR3 region: CASSQDRGPSLRGEQFF. The DNA sequence is TGCGCCAGCAGCCAAGATCGGGGCCCTAGCCTAAGGGGTGAGCAGTTCTTC.